What follows are 19 T cell receptor beta chains derived from one specimen sequenced in a study of blood T cells in healthy people across ages. A sample-barcoded 5' primer and a J-beta primer mix were used in a second PCR of about 7 to 12 cycles. TCRdb redid the calling of the 5' RACE reads with MiXCR, one entry per CDR3 protein. Among nearly 800,000 distinct CDR3 sequences listed, just over 55% were seen once. The sample comprised blood. The receptors were sampled from a man aged 35 to 55 in good health.

The genes are TRBV9 and TRBJ1-4; the D is unclear. V was clipped by 4 bases and J by 4 bases, with 11 bases between them. The CDR3 contains 14 residues. CDR1 is SGDLS, CDR2 YYNGEE, per germline. The CDR3: CASSSPNFNEKLFF. The CDR3 nucleotides are TGTGCCAGCAGCTCGCCTAACTTTAATGAAAAACTGTTTTTT.

Notes on this clonotype: This may come from a read error, since a much larger clone is one base off. This rearrangement joins TRBV20-1 to TRBJ2-5, with 11 bases fitting TRBD2. This CDR3 is 15 amino acids long. Germline V gives CDR1 DFQATT, CDR2 SNEGSKA (reference sequence). J gave up 13 bases and V 6 bases, and 19 bases lay outside the gene matches. CDR3 bases: TGCAGTGCGCACACTAGCGGGAGTGCGTCCTACGAGCGGTACTTC. Protein product: CSAHTSGSASYERYF.

There are a few counts of this clonotype. At one end, the junction sequence differs from germline, possibly due to a read error. The J gene is TRBJ2-7, the V gene TRBV29-1, with unresolved D. This CDR3 region has 12 residues. Germline CDR1 reads SQVTM; CDR2 reads ANQGSEA. Written as DNA, the CDR3 is TGCACCGTTATAGACAACTCCTACGAGCAGTACTTC. It specifies CTVIDNSYEQYF.

This chain connects TRBV28 to TRBJ1-1; D uncertain. The CDR3 loop spans 14 amino acids. The germline CDR1 and CDR2 sequences are MDHEN and SYDVKM. V was pared by 1 base and J by 3 bases, with 9 bases between. Here the CDR3 reads CASSLSGWDTEAFF. The CDR3, as DNA: TGTGCCAGCAGTTTATCCGGGTGGGACACTGAAGCTTTCTTT. The variable domain in full, completed from reference TRBV28 and TRBJ1-1, reads DVKVTQSSRYLVKRTGEKVFLECVQDMDHENMFWYRQDPGLGLRLIYFSYDVKMKEKGDIPEGYSVSREKKERFSLILESASTNQTSMYLCASSLSGWDTEAFFGQGTRLTVV.

The table lists this clonotype with a count of one. This rearrangement joins TRBV12-3 or TRBV12-4 to TRBJ1-5, with 8 bases matching TRBD1. V lost 5 bases to trimming and J lost 3 bases; unmatched junction nucleotides: 3. This CDR3 has 14 amino acids. Here the CDR3 reads CASSQGQANQPQHF. Here the CDR3 DNA reads TGTGCCAGCAGTCAGGGACAGGCCAATCAGCCCCAGCATTTT.

The chain uses TRBV7-2 and TRBJ2-3, with TRBD1 matching over 10 bases. V shed 4 bases, J shed 10 bases, and the junction held 8 bases outside the gene matches. The germline V gene has CDR1 SGHTA and CDR2 FQGNSA. The CDR3 sequence is 14 residues long. CDR3 in DNA: TGTGCCAGCAGCTCGGGACAGGGGATTCACCCGCAGTATTTT. Its translation is CASSSGQGIHPQYF.

The chain combines TRBV4-3 with TRBJ2-7; D is perhaps TRBD1 (5 bases). CDR1 and CDR2 (germline): LGHNA, YSLEER. The CDR3 runs 12 residues. The ends were cut back, 11 bases at V and 3 bases at J, with 14 bases in the middle. CDR3 DNA sequence: TGCGCCCGACTGGGGCATTACTACGAGCAGTACTTC. Translating gives CARLGHYYEQYF.

The J gene is TRBJ1-1, the V gene TRBV27; 9 nucleotides agree with TRBD1. This CDR3 has 15 residues. Trimming took 5 bases from V and 11 from J; bases not matched to a gene: 15. Germline assignment: CDR1 MNHEY and CDR2 SMNVEV (reference sequence). The CDR3, as DNA: TGTGCCAGCAGTCCGCCCGGGACAGGGCGCTGGGGGGCTTTCTTT. It specifies CASSPPGTGRWGAFF.

This rearrangement joins TRBV29-1 to TRBJ1-4; the D gene is possibly TRBD1 (5 bases). Trimming cost V 8 bases and J 3 bases, with 16 bases left between them. CDR1 and CDR2 (germline): SQVTM, ANQGSEA. CDR3 size: 14 residues. This CDR3 is CSMDAGLANEKLFF. CDR3 nucleotide sequence: TGCAGCATGGATGCAGGGTTGGCTAATGAAAAACTGTTTTTT.

The V and J genes are TRBV28 and TRBJ2-1, with 9 bases fitting TRBD2. The germline gives CDR1 MDHEN, CDR2 SYDVKM. The CDR3 is 15 residues long. V was clipped by 5 bases and J by 7 bases; unmatched bases: 9. CDR3 amino acids: CASSLLAGAKNEQFF. In DNA, the CDR3 is TGTGCCAGCAGTCTATTAGCGGGAGCAAAAAATGAGCAGTTCTTC.

This CDR3 is CASSLERLSNQPQHF. The CDR3, as DNA: TGTGCCAGCAGCTTAGAGCGTCTTAGCAATCAGCCCCAGCATTTT. The chain has TRBV7-2 and TRBJ1-5; D is unresolved. The CDR3 contains 15 residues. Trimming removed 1 base from V and 0 bases from J, with 7 bases in between. Germline V gives CDR1 SGHTA, CDR2 FQGNSA.

J is TRBJ2-5 and V is TRBV24-1; D perhaps matches TRBD1 (6 bases). The V and J ends lost 4 bases and 11 bases respectively, with 13 bases between them. The CDR3 has 12 residues. CDR1 is KGHDR and CDR2 is SFDVKD in the germline V gene. As DNA, the CDR3 is TGTGCCACCAGTGAAGCCGAGAGGGGGCAGTACTTC. Amino acid sequence: CATSEAERGQYF.

The gene calls are TRBV6-5 and TRBJ2-3; 7 bases agree with TRBD2. There are 14 residues in the CDR3. Germline loops: CDR1 MNHEY, CDR2 SVGAGI. Trimming took 5 bases from V and 2 from J; bases not matched to a gene: 4. CDR3 in DNA: TGTGCCAGCAGTCGCGGGAGTTTCACAGATACGCAGTATTTT. Its translation is CASSRGSFTDTQYF.

This chain connects TRBV7-6 to TRBJ2-5; D may be TRBD2 (5 bases). Germline CDR1 is SGHVS and CDR2 is FNYEAQ. V gave up 5 bases and J gave up 4 bases, with 17 bases separating them. The CDR3 has 15 residues. The DNA for the CDR3 is TGTGCCAGCAGCGATAGCGAGAGAATAGGAGAGACCCAGTACTTC. It translates to CASSDSERIGETQYF.

The V gene is TRBV10-2, the J gene TRBJ1-1; D not certain. Germline assignment: CDR1 WSHSY and CDR2 SAAADI. V was trimmed by 7 bases and J by 1 base, leaving 16 bases between them. The CDR3 contains 15 residues. The CDR3 DNA reads as TGCGCCAGCAAGGCCGTCTTCCGAGAGAACACTGAAGCTTTCTTT. This encodes CASKAVFRENTEAFF.

The chain combines TRBV20-1 with TRBJ2-7; D tentatively fits TRBD1 or TRBD2 (6 bases each). V gave up 1 base and J gave up 3 bases, with 10 bases separating them. Germline V gene data show CDR1 as DFQATT and CDR2 as SNEGSKA (reference sequence). The CDR3 is 13 amino acids. The CDR3 reads CSARGGADYEQYF. CDR3 nucleotides: TGCAGTGCTAGAGGGGGGGCGGACTACGAGCAGTACTTC.

V and J are TRBV10-3 and TRBJ2-7; TRBD1 matches 8 bases. CDR1 ENHRY and CDR2 SYGVKD come from the germline V gene. J was trimmed by 2 bases and V by 3 bases; bases with no gene match: 9. This CDR3 is built from 16 residues. The CDR3 bases are TGTGCCATCAGTGACCCGAGGGCAGGGGGCCCCTACGAGCAGTACTTC. This sequence encodes CAISDPRAGGPYEQYF.

J is TRBJ2-1 and V is TRBV10-3; the D gene is possibly TRBD2 (6 bases). The CDR3 is 14 amino acids. CDR1 ENHRY and CDR2 SYGVKD come from the germline V gene. Trimming left V 3 bases short and J 8 bases short, with 14 bases between. CDR3 amino acids: CAISDPKRADEQFF. CDR3 sequence (DNA): TGTGCCATCAGTGACCCGAAGCGGGCGGATGAGCAGTTCTTC.

The CDR3 DNA reads as TGTGCCAGCAGCGGACTAGCGGGGGGCCCCACAGATACGCAGTATTTT. This sequence encodes CASSGLAGGPTDTQYF. The genes are TRBV7-2 and TRBJ2-3; 14 nucleotides align to TRBD2. J lost 2 bases, V lost 5 bases, and 3 bases had no gene match. Germline lookup yields CDR1 SGHTA and CDR2 FQGNSA. The CDR3 totals 16 residues. Complete variable domain (other parts from reference TRBV7-2 and TRBJ2-3): GAGVSQSPSNKVTEKGKDVELRCDPISGHTALYWYRQSLGQGLEFLIYFQGNSAPDKSGLPSDRFSAERTGGSVSTLTIQRTQQEDSAVYLCASSGLAGGPTDTQYFGPGTRLTVL.